These 23 T cell receptor beta chains came from one sample sequenced in a study of human T cells and chemical hapten exposure. TCRdb re-called the RACE reads with MiXCR, one entry per CDR3 protein. The data contain about 120,000 distinct CDR3 sequences, approximately 11% of them singletons. As to time point: patch test 3, about 24 weeks after DPC sensitization. As to treatment: therapeutic diphenylcyclopropenone sensitization with weekly scalp DPC. The source material was whole blood, sampled in connection with sensitization to the hapten diphenylcyclopropenone (DPC). All receptors derive from a woman between 45 and 60 years old with alopecia areata. Some clones in this sample may be carry-over from other donors' samples.

The DNA for the CDR3 is TGTGCCAGCAGCTCCTTAGCGGGGACAGATACGCAGTATTTT. This gives the protein CASSSLAGTDTQYF. The genes are TRBV5-4 and TRBJ2-3; 8 bases match TRBD2. The CDR3 covers 14 residues. The V gene's germline CDR1 is SGHNT and CDR2 YYREEE (reference sequence). V was clipped by 3 bases and J by 3 bases; unmatched bases: 3. Complete variable domain (other parts from reference TRBV5-4 and TRBJ2-3): ETGVTQSPTHLIKTRGQQVTLRCSSQSGHNTVSWYQQALGQGPQFIFQYYREEENGRGNFPPRFSGLQFPNYSSELNVNALELDDSALYLCASSSLAGTDTQYFGPGTRLTVL.

The sample holds a few counts of this clonotype. The V and J genes are TRBV6-5 and TRBJ2-7; D is uncertain. Germline values: CDR1 MNHEY, CDR2 SVGAGI. This CDR3 is built from 13 residues. V lost 5 bases and J 3 bases, leaving 11 bases between the germline ends. For the CDR3, the DNA is TGTGCCAGCAGTCGGACGGTCGTCTACGAGCAGTACTTC. It specifies CASSRTVVYEQYF.

The rearrangement uses TRBV29-1 and TRBJ1-1; D call uncertain. Trimming took off 3 bases at V and 10 bases at J, with 24 bases between the two ends. The CDR3 is 15 residues long. CDR1 and CDR2 from the germline V gene are SQVTM and ANQGSEA. The CDR3 sequence is CSVDLSVRPDLGAFF. The CDR3 nucleotides read TGCAGCGTTGATCTCTCCGTCAGACCCGATCTGGGAGCTTTCTTT.

This clonotype has at least ten counts. The chain is built from TRBV7-2 and TRBJ2-5, with TRBD2 identical over 8 bases. Germline values: CDR1 SGHTA, CDR2 FQGNSA. The CDR3 totals 16 residues. The V gene end was trimmed by 5 bases and the J gene end by 4 bases; junction bases not matched to a gene: 12. CDR3 sequence: CASSTSISGITETQYF. In DNA form, the CDR3 reads TGTGCCAGCAGCACCAGTATTAGCGGGATCACAGAGACCCAGTACTTC.

This clonotype appeared many times. The rearrangement links TRBV29-1 to TRBJ2-1; D is possibly TRBD1 or TRBD2 (5 bases each). CDR1 is SQVTM, CDR2 ANQGSEA, per germline. This CDR3 comprises 11 residues. Trimming shortened V by 6 bases and J by 3 bases, and 6 bases separated the two germline ends. CDR3 amino acids: CSVGDYNEQFF. DNA for the CDR3: TGCAGCGTGGGGGACTACAATGAGCAGTTCTTC.

In its sample, this clonotype was seen many times. The rearrangement uses TRBV12-3 or TRBV12-4 and TRBJ2-1, with TRBD2 matching 9 bases. The CDR3 is 16 amino acids. Unmatched junction bases numbered 11, after V lost 5 bases and J lost 6 bases. CDR3 DNA sequence: TGTGCCAGCAGTCGAAGGGGTGGCGGGGGGGCCAATGAGCAGTTCTTC. This sequence encodes CASSRRGGGGANEQFF.

This clonotype came up a few times. The rearrangement uses TRBV2 and TRBJ2-1; 13 nucleotides align to TRBD2. CDR3 length: 15 amino acids. Germline CDR1 reads SNHLY; CDR2 reads FYNNEI. V shed 5 bases, J shed 6 bases, and the junction held 4 bases outside the gene matches. CDR3 sequence: CASSPGLAGRNEQFF. The CDR3 DNA reads as TGTGCCAGCAGTCCGGGACTAGCGGGACGCAATGAGCAGTTCTTC.

The J gene is TRBJ2-1, the V gene TRBV7-6, with 8 bases fitting TRBD1. Germline V CDR1 and CDR2: SGHVS, FNYEAQ. The CDR3 consists of 14 residues. J lost 8 bases, V lost 5 bases, and 8 bases had no gene match. CDR3: CASSNRQGSDEQFF. CDR3 nucleotides: TGTGCCAGCAGCAACAGACAGGGGAGTGATGAGCAGTTCTTC. Full variable domain (missing parts from reference TRBV7-6 and TRBJ2-1): GAGVSQSPRYKVTKRGQDVALRCDPISGHVSLYWYRQALGQGPEFLTYFNYEAQQDKSGLPNDRFSAERPEGSISTLTIQRTEQRDSAMYRCASSNRQGSDEQFFGPGTRLTVL.

This clonotype was counted between two and nine times. The chain couples TRBV12-3 or TRBV12-4 to TRBJ2-7; D is perhaps TRBD2 (5 bases). The germline V and J ends were trimmed by 1 base and 7 bases, with 11 bases remaining between them. CDR3 length equals 13 residues. The CDR3 protein is CASSLGEWLEQYF. The CDR3, as DNA: TGTGCCAGCAGTTTAGGGGAGTGGTTAGAGCAGTACTTC.

The chain joins TRBV10-2 to TRBJ2-5; perhaps TRBD2 as D (7 bases). Germline CDR1 and CDR2: WSHSY and SAAADI. Deletions cut 4 bases from V and 1 base from J, with 10 bases between. The CDR3 contains 14 residues. The CDR3 sequence: CASSVGGVQETQYF. The CDR3, as DNA: TGCGCCAGCAGTGTAGGGGGGGTCCAAGAGACCCAGTACTTC.

This clonotype appeared a few times. The chain combines TRBV15 with TRBJ2-5, with D unclear. Trimming removed 0 bases from V and 5 bases from J, with 4 bases in between. CDR3 size: 12 residues. From germline, CDR1 is LNHNV and CDR2 YYDKDF (reference sequence). The CDR3 region is CATSRDQETQYF. The CDR3 nucleotides are TGTGCCACCAGCAGAGATCAGGAGACCCAGTACTTC.

This clonotype has just a few counts. The chain uses TRBV5-8 and TRBJ2-3; 12 bases are shared with TRBD2. Unmatched junction bases numbered 3, after V lost 4 bases and J lost 0 bases. The CDR3 has 16 residues. Germline CDR1 is SGHTS and CDR2 is YDEGEE. As DNA, the CDR3 is TGTGCCAGCAGCGAGACTAGCGGGGGAAGCACAGATACGCAGTATTTT. It codes for CASSETSGGSTDTQYF.

The V gene is TRBV28, the J gene TRBJ2-2, with TRBD1 matching 9 bases. Trimming removed 5 bases from V and 2 bases from J; junction bases left unmatched: 9. There are 17 residues in the CDR3. Germline V gene data show CDR1 as MDHEN and CDR2 as SYDVKM. The CDR3 bases are TGTGCCAGCAGTGGGCTCGGGGACAGGGAAAACACCGGGGAGCTGTTTTTT. Translated, it gives CASSGLGDRENTGELFF.

This clonotype has just a few counts. The CDR3 DNA follows: TGCGCCAGCAGCATGGACAGGGCCTACGAGCAGTACTTC. As protein: CASSMDRAYEQYF. The J gene is TRBJ2-7, the V gene TRBV5-1; the match to TRBD1 covers 8 bases. The CDR3 consists of 13 residues. J gave up 2 bases and V 4 bases, and 2 bases lay outside the gene matches. Germline assignment: CDR1 SGHRS and CDR2 YFSETQ.

The chain is built from TRBV24-1 and TRBJ2-3, with no clear D. The CDR3 consists of 16 residues. CDR1 and CDR2 from the germline V gene are KGHDR and SFDVKD. Trimming pared 3 bases from V and 2 bases from J, leaving 14 bases between. DNA of the CDR3: TGTGCCACCAGTGATCAGACGGGCCTCTACACAGATACGCAGTATTTT. Translated, it gives CATSDQTGLYTDTQYF.

This clonotype was observed a handful of times. This sequence joins TRBV6-6 and TRBJ1-4; D remains ambiguous. V lost 5 bases to trimming and J lost 6 bases, with 4 bases between them. CDR3 length: 11 amino acids. From germline, CDR1 is MNHNY and CDR2 SVGAGI (reference sequence). The CDR3 DNA reads TGTGCCAGCAGTCCAGATGAAAAACTGTTTTTT. Translation: CASSPDEKLFF.

This sequence joins TRBV7-2 and TRBJ2-3, with 7 bases matching TRBD2. This CDR3 contains 15 residues. Unmatched junction bases numbered 6, after V lost 4 bases and J lost 2 bases. Germline V gene data show CDR1 as SGHTA and CDR2 as FQGNSA. DNA of the CDR3: TGTGCCAGCAGCTCCGGGACTACCTACACAGATACGCAGTATTTT. It codes for CASSSGTTYTDTQYF.

This clonotype has a handful of counts. This chain links TRBV5-4 with TRBJ1-2; D remains unclear. The CDR3 has 12 residues. Germline V gene data show CDR1 as SGHNT and CDR2 as YYREEE (reference sequence). V dropped 1 base and J dropped 6 bases, with 7 bases sitting between them. The chain's CDR3 is CASSLTANGYTF. DNA of the CDR3: TGTGCCAGCAGCTTGACAGCGAATGGCTACACCTTC.

In this sample, this clonotype turned up a few times. The CDR3 bases are TGCGCCAGCAGCTTGGCCGGGGGCAGGGGCACTGAAGCTTTCTTT. It codes for CASSLAGGRGTEAFF. This chain connects TRBV5-1 to TRBJ1-1; the D gene is possibly TRBD1 (6 bases). V dropped 0 bases and J dropped 4 bases, with 13 bases sitting between them. CDR1 and CDR2 from the germline V gene are SGHRS and YFSETQ. There are 15 residues in the CDR3.

This clonotype was picked up many times. The chain is built from TRBV29-1 and TRBJ1-1; D is uncertain. Germline lookup yields CDR1 SQVTM and CDR2 ANQGSEA. The CDR3 has 12 amino acids. V was shortened by 7 bases and J by 2 bases, with 11 bases between the two germline ends. The CDR3 loop reads CSALADNTEAFF. The CDR3 DNA follows: TGCAGCGCCCTGGCAGACAACACTGAAGCTTTCTTT.

The rearrangement joins TRBV10-3 to TRBJ2-1; possibly TRBD1 for D (5 bases). Trimming removed 2 bases from V and 2 bases from J, with 7 bases in between. In germline, CDR1 is ENHRY, CDR2 SYGVKD. This CDR3 is built from 14 residues. The CDR3 bases are TGTGCCATCAGTGAGGAACAGGCCTACAATGAGCAGTTCTTC. It specifies CAISEEQAYNEQFF.

The chain joins TRBV28 to TRBJ1-1; 8 bases fit TRBD1. The CDR3 loop spans 14 amino acids. CDR1 and CDR2 (germline): MDHEN, SYDVKM. The ends lost 4 bases at V and 5 bases at J; junction bases unmatched: 6. The CDR3 region is CASSSGQGWTEAFF. CDR3 DNA: TGTGCCAGCAGTTCAGGACAGGGTTGGACTGAAGCTTTCTTT.

This clonotype was seen only a few times. V is TRBV4-2 and J is TRBJ2-5, with D possibly matching TRBD2 (5 bases). V was trimmed by 4 bases and J by 4 bases, leaving 13 bases between them. Germline assignment: CDR1 LGHNA and CDR2 YNFKEQ. This CDR3 is built from 14 residues. This CDR3 is CASSPIRDSETQYF. The DNA of the CDR3 is TGTGCCAGCAGCCCCATCCGGGATTCAGAGACCCAGTACTTC.